The rows below give T cell receptor beta chains drawn from one sample of a study. TCRdb called the 5' RACE reads again in MiXCR, with one record for every CDR3 protein. The sample yields approximately 40,000 distinct CDR3 sequences, approximately 22% seen once. The source material was Tregs sorted from blood. The origin of the receptors is a female donor with breast cancer. CDR3s include the opening cysteine and the closing phenylalanine or tryptophan. The D gene is left open where the match is weak. The size of a clone is reported for some rows only, either as once, few or many, or as a class for expanded clones.

15 | once | TRBJ2-1 | TRBD2 | TRBV5-5 | CAGSGLTSGMHEQFF | TGTGCCGGCAGCGGGTTGACTAGCGGGATGCATGAGCAGTTCTTC
13 | few | TRBJ2-2 | NA | TRBV7-7 | CASTVSRGGELFF | TGTGCTAGCACCGTTTCCCGGGGGGGGGAGCTGTTTTTT
11 | many | TRBJ2-7 | NA | TRBV12-3/TRBV12-4 | CASSFGAEQYF | TGTGCCAGCAGTTTCGGAGCCGAGCAGTACTTC
15 | few | TRBJ2-5 | TRBD2 | TRBV25-1 | CASSLTSGEKETQYF | TGTGCCAGCTCCTTGACTAGCGGGGAGAAAGAGACCCAGTACTTC
17 | many | TRBJ2-1 | TRBD2 | TRBV4-1 | CASTHGLAGVLGDEQFF | TGCGCCAGCACCCATGGACTAGCGGGAGTTTTAGGGGATGAGCAGTTCTTC
16 | few | TRBJ2-3 | NA | TRBV4-1 | CASSRDYRTPTDTQYF | TGCGCCAGCAGCCGAGACTACCGAACCCCCACAGATACGCAGTATTTT
16 | once | TRBJ2-7 | NA | TRBV3-1 | CASSQDSSWTGYEQYF | TGTGCCAGCAGCCAAGACTCAAGTTGGACGGGCTACGAGCAGTACTTC
18 | many | TRBJ2-6 | NA | TRBV27 | CASSVSGAYGFGANVLTF | TGTGCCAGCAGTGTCTCAGGGGCGTATGGTTTTGGGGCCAACGTCCTGACTTTC
14 | NA | TRBJ2-7 | NA | TRBV5-1 | CASSLARGGYEQYF | TGCGCCAGCAGCTTGGCCAGGGGTGGTTACGAGCAGTACTTC
15 | NA | TRBJ2-7 | NA | TRBV24-1 | CATSVLRDGGYEQYF | TGTGCCACCAGTGTACTTCGGGACGGAGGCTACGAGCAGTACTTC
16 | NA | TRBJ2-2 | NA | TRBV6-5 | CASGSGLITNTGELFF | TGTGCCAGCGGTTCAGGGCTCATTACCAACACCGGGGAGCTGTTTTTT
16 | few | TRBJ2-2 | NA | TRBV6-1 | CASSEWGLSNTGELFF | TGTGCCAGCAGTGAATGGGGGCTCTCGAACACCGGGGAGCTGTTTTTT
12 | many | TRBJ1-1 | NA | TRBV20-1 | CSARGDYTEAFF | TGCAGTGCTAGGGGGGATTACACTGAAGCTTTCTTT
12 | many | TRBJ2-7 | NA | TRBV7-6 | CASSPSVNEQYF | TGTGCCAGCAGCCCCAGCGTCAACGAGCAGTACTTC
14 | few | TRBJ2-3 | TRBD2 | TRBV7-9 | CASRGTSGRGTQYF | TGTGCCAGCCGAGGGACTAGCGGGAGAGGAACGCAGTATTTT
16 | many | TRBJ2-4 | NA | TRBV10-3 | CAISELEEEVGNIQYF | TGTGCCATCAGTGAGTTAGAGGAAGAGGTGGGGAACATTCAGTACTTC
18 | few | TRBJ1-2 | TRBD1 | TRBV5-1 | CASSIGGTGSHFDYGYTF | TGCGCCAGCAGCATTGGGGGGACAGGGTCACATTTCGACTATGGCTACACCTTC
14 | NA | TRBJ2-3 | TRBD1 | TRBV2 | CANSSRTGTDTQYF | TGTGCCAACAGTTCTCGGACAGGAACGGATACGCAGTATTTT
15 | NA | TRBJ2-1 | NA | TRBV7-2 | CASRLGGGGDNEQFF | TGTGCCAGCCGCTTAGGGGGGGGAGGGGACAATGAGCAGTTCTTC
14 | few | TRBJ1-3 | NA | TRBV6-1 | CASSEWGSGNTIYF | TGTGCCAGCAGTGAATGGGGCTCTGGAAACACCATATATTTT
17 | NA | TRBJ2-7 | TRBD2 | TRBV7-2 | CASSSSPTGTRRTEQYF | TGTGCCAGCAGCTCGTCACCAACCGGGACTAGACGTACCGAGCAGTACTTC
16 | many | TRBJ2-2 | NA | TRBV5-4 | CASRPNSGWNTGELFF | TGTGCCAGCAGGCCAAATAGCGGCTGGAACACCGGGGAGCTGTTTTTT
13 | few | TRBJ2-7 | TRBD2 | TRBV6-2/TRBV6-3 | CASTTAGEAEQYF | TGTGCCAGCACCACAGCGGGAGAGGCCGAGCAGTACTTC
15 | many | TRBJ1-5 | NA | TRBV12-3/TRBV12-4 | CASSFAGGWNQPQHF | TGTGCCAGCAGTTTCGCGGGGGGATGGAATCAGCCCCAGCATTTT
14 | few | TRBJ2-2 | TRBD1 | TRBV20-1 | CSARTGGDTGELFF | TGCAGTGCTAGGACAGGGGGCGACACCGGGGAGCTGTTTTTT
14 | NA | TRBJ2-4 | NA | TRBV12-3/TRBV12-4 | CASRQAANGNIQYF | TGTGCCAGCAGACAGGCGGCAAACGGTAACATTCAGTACTTC
15 | many | TRBJ1-2 | TRBD1 | TRBV5-1 | CASSAGQGRNYGYTF | TGCGCCAGCAGCGCAGGACAGGGTCGCAACTATGGCTACACCTTC
16 | few | TRBJ2-7 | NA | TRBV9 | CASSVAGESDIYEQYF | TGTGCCAGCAGCGTAGCAGGTGAGAGTGACATCTACGAGCAGTACTTC
18 | NA | TRBJ2-3 | NA | TRBV28 | CASSFPPGGLTSTDTQYF | TGTGCCAGCAGTTTTCCACCAGGCGGGTTAACTAGCACAGATACGCAGTATTTT
13 | many | TRBJ2-1 | TRBD1 | TRBV12-3/TRBV12-4 | CASTRDSYNEQFF | TGTGCCAGCACCCGGGACAGTTACAATGAGCAGTTCTTC
14 | NA | TRBJ2-7 | NA | TRBV27 | CASSLMGPAYEQYF | TGTGCCAGCAGTTTAATGGGTCCCGCCTACGAGCAGTACTTC